The 26 T cell receptor beta chains listed next were all sequenced from one sample in a study of T cells after yellow fever vaccination. MiXCR was run by TCRdb on the 5' RACE reads, yielding one entry per CDR3 protein. The sample contains 300,000 to 400,000 distinct CDR3 sequences, roughly an eighth of which appear only once. The source material was CD4+ T cells sorted from PBMCs, sampled 15 days after the yellow fever booster vaccination. The receptors derive from a man in his late teens or twenties who received the YFV17D yellow fever vaccine.

The rearrangement links TRBV3-1 to TRBJ1-1, with D perhaps matching TRBD1 (6 bases). The length of the CDR3 is 13 residues. Germline V lookup: CDR1 LGHDT, CDR2 YNNKEL (reference sequence). The V end lost 0 bases, the J end lost 8 bases, and 10 bases lay between the germline ends. CDR3 protein: CASSQDRGDEAFF. CDR3 nucleotide sequence: TGTGCCAGCAGCCAAGATAGGGGGGACGAAGCTTTCTTT.

This clonotype was observed at least ten times. This chain uses TRBV20-1 with TRBJ1-1; D gene unclear. CDR1 is DFQATT, CDR2 SNEGSKA, per germline (reference sequence). V was clipped by 7 bases and J by 5 bases, with 23 bases between them. This CDR3 has 15 amino acids. CDR3 sequence: CSDLRLGSQETEAFF. The DNA for the CDR3 is TGCAGTGACCTGCGCCTAGGCAGCCAGGAGACTGAAGCTTTCTTT.

This clonotype has a handful of counts. The rearrangement links TRBV7-2 to TRBJ2-5; the D gene could be TRBD1 or TRBD2 (5 bases each). CDR3 length: 15 residues. The V end was cut by 2 bases, the J end by 5 bases, with 15 bases between. The germline CDR1 and CDR2 sequences are SGHTA and FQGNSA. In nucleotides, the CDR3 is TGTGCCAGCAGCTTATTGGGGACGACGAGGGAGACCCAGTACTTC. Translation: CASSLLGTTRETQYF. Based on the CDR3 plus reference TRBV7-2 and TRBJ2-5, the full variable domain is GAGVSQSPSNKVTEKGKDVELRCDPISGHTALYWYRQSLGQGLEFLIYFQGNSAPDKSGLPSDRFSAERTGGSVSTLTIQRTQQEDSAVYLCASSLLGTTRETQYFGPGTRLLVL.

This clonotype was seen a few times. This sequence joins TRBV5-1 and TRBJ1-1; D call uncertain. CDR1 is SGHRS, CDR2 YFSETQ, per germline. This CDR3 is 14 amino acids long. The ends were cut back, 0 bases at V and 4 bases at J, with 10 bases in the middle. CDR3 region: CASSLGFGGTEAFF. In DNA, the CDR3 is TGCGCCAGCAGCTTGGGGTTTGGCGGCACTGAAGCTTTCTTT.

The chain uses TRBV11-2 and TRBJ2-1; D possibly uses TRBD1 or TRBD2 (6 bases each). From germline, CDR1 is SGHAT and CDR2 FQNNGV. CDR3 length: 14 amino acids. With 6 bases removed from V and 8 bases from J, the gap between germline ends came to 17 bases. CDR3 nucleotides: TGTGCCAGCAGTTCCCGAGTGGGGGGCGATGAGCAGTTCTTC. Translation: CASSSRVGGDEQFF.

In its sample, this clonotype was seen many times. The chain recombines TRBV5-1 with TRBJ2-5; 7 nucleotides align to TRBD1. The CDR3 is 15 residues long. Germline CDR1 reads SGHRS; CDR2 reads YFSETQ. The junction had 8 bases not matched to a gene; V was cut back by 2 bases and J by 4 bases. The CDR3 is CASSFSTGARETQYF. CDR3 DNA sequence: TGCGCCAGCAGCTTTTCAACAGGGGCTAGAGAGACCCAGTACTTC. The variable domain in full, completed from reference TRBV5-1 and TRBJ2-5, reads KAGVTQTPRYLIKTRGQQVTLSCSPISGHRSVSWYQQTPGQGLQFLFEYFSETQRNKGNFPGRFSGRQFSNSRSEMNVSTLELGDSALYLCASSFSTGARETQYFGPGTRLLVL.

This clonotype was counted ten times or more. The chain uses TRBV10-3 and TRBJ2-5; TRBD1 agrees at 8 bases. Unmatched junction bases numbered 10, after V lost 2 bases and J lost 5 bases. The CDR3 covers 16 residues. Germline CDR1 reads ENHRY; CDR2 reads SYGVKD. CDR3 protein: CAISEQGAGGRETQYF. As DNA, the CDR3 is TGTGCCATCAGTGAGCAGGGGGCAGGGGGACGGGAGACCCAGTACTTC.

This clonotype was seen a few times. V is TRBV5-1 and J is TRBJ2-1; 8 nucleotides align to TRBD2. Germline trimming cut 4 bases from V and 8 bases from J; bases unmatched to any gene: 14. The CDR3 length is 16 residues. The germline gives CDR1 SGHRS, CDR2 YFSETQ. The CDR3 nucleotides read TGCGCCAGCAGCCCCGTTCCCGGGGGGGCCTGGGATGAGCAGTTCTTC. This encodes CASSPVPGGAWDEQFF.

This clonotype appeared a few times. This chain connects TRBV4-1 to TRBJ1-2; D call uncertain. There are 15 residues in the CDR3. Trimming removed 1 base at V and 1 base at J, with 10 bases between. The germline gives CDR1 MGHRA, CDR2 YSYEKL. The CDR3 sequence is CASSQGDQINYGYTF. The CDR3 DNA sequence: TGCGCCAGCAGCCAAGGTGACCAGATTAACTATGGCTACACCTTC.

This clonotype was counted ten times or more. The CDR3 sequence is CSASGPPNNEQFF. The CDR3 DNA reads as TGCAGTGCTAGTGGCCCACCAAACAATGAGCAGTTCTTC. The chain recombines TRBV20-1 with TRBJ2-1, with no clear D. Germline-derived CDR1 and CDR2 are DFQATT and SNEGSKA (reference sequence). Deletions cut 3 bases from V and 5 bases from J, with 11 bases between. The CDR3 has 13 residues.

The gene calls are TRBV6-5 and TRBJ1-1; TRBD1 aligns across 8 bases. The CDR3 runs 17 residues. Germline V gene lookup returns CDR1 MNHEY and CDR2 SVGAGI. Trimming took 0 bases from V and 3 from J; bases not matched to a gene: 9. CDR3 sequence: CASSYSGTGGGDTEAFF. Written as DNA, the CDR3 is TGTGCCAGCAGTTACTCCGGGACAGGAGGAGGGGACACTGAAGCTTTCTTT.

V usage is TRBV10-3 and J usage is TRBJ2-2, with D maybe TRBD1 (5 bases). The CDR3 runs 14 residues. Germline values: CDR1 ENHRY, CDR2 SYGVKD. Trimming took off 9 bases at V and 0 bases at J, with 11 bases between the two ends. CDR3 DNA: TGTGCCATTACGCAGGGCACGAACACCGGGGAGCTGTTTTTT. This sequence encodes CAITQGTNTGELFF.

The CDR3 nucleotides are TGTGCCAGCAGTCCCTGGGCGGCGGACACTGAAGCTTTCTTT. Translated, it gives CASSPWAADTEAFF. V usage is TRBV6-5 and J usage is TRBJ1-1, with D uncertain. The CDR3 spans 14 residues. Germline CDR1 is MNHEY and CDR2 is SVGAGI. Trimming took 5 bases from V and 3 from J, leaving 13 bases between them.

The chain recombines TRBV5-6 with TRBJ2-7, with D perhaps TRBD2 (6 bases). Germline V gives CDR1 SGHDT, CDR2 YYEEEE. The CDR3 consists of 14 residues. V shed 3 bases and J shed 2 bases, with 12 bases lying between them. The CDR3 is CASSSTGTAYEQYF. The CDR3 DNA is TGTGCCAGCAGCTCCACCGGGACTGCCTACGAGCAGTACTTC.

The gene calls are TRBV6-5 and TRBJ1-6; 7 bases line up with TRBD1. Losses at the gene ends were 6 bases for V and 8 bases for J; bases not matched to a gene: 7. This CDR3 comprises 14 residues. Germline V gene sequence: CDR1 MNHEY, CDR2 SVGAGI. In nucleotides, the CDR3 is TGTGCCAGCAGGGGGACAGCCCTACATTCACCCCTCCACTTT. This encodes CASRGTALHSPLHF.

Many counts were recorded for this clonotype. The V and J genes are TRBV5-5 and TRBJ2-7, with D unresolved. Germline V gene sequence: CDR1 SGHKS, CDR2 YYEKEE (reference sequence). V dropped 0 bases and J dropped 2 bases, with 9 bases sitting between them. This CDR3 spans 14 amino acids. The CDR3 coding sequence is TGTGCCAGCAGCTTGGAGTTGGGCACCTACGAGCAGTACGTC. Protein sequence: CASSLELGTYEQYV.

This sequence joins TRBV20-1 and TRBJ2-7, with 14 positions matching TRBD2. The CDR3 extends over 17 amino acids. Per the germline V gene, CDR1 is DFQATT and CDR2 is SNEGSKA (reference sequence). V was pared by 1 base and J by 2 bases, with 7 bases of the junction left unmatched. The CDR3 sequence: CSARGGTSGGRPYEQYF. In DNA form, the CDR3 reads TGCAGTGCTAGAGGTGGGACTAGCGGGGGTCGTCCCTACGAGCAGTACTTC.

The chain couples TRBV20-1 to TRBJ2-7; D gene ambiguous. The V gene lost 3 bases and the J gene lost 6 bases, with 12 bases spanning the gap. The length of the CDR3 is 12 residues. The germline CDR1 and CDR2 sequences are DFQATT and SNEGSKA (reference sequence). In DNA, the CDR3 is TGCAGTGCTAGCTCCAATCAACTCGAGCAGTACGTC. Translating it yields CSASSNQLEQYV.

This clonotype was observed a handful of times. In nucleotides, the CDR3 is TGTGCCAGCAGTTCCCCCGGGGGGGCCGGGGAGCTGTTTTTT. It yields the protein CASSSPGGAGELFF. The rearrangement uses TRBV6-2 or TRBV6-3 and TRBJ2-2, with 8 bases lining up with TRBD2. Germline assignment: CDR1 MNHEY and CDR2 SVGEGT. With 4 bases clipped from V and 6 bases from J, the junction kept 4 bases outside the gene matches. The CDR3 has 14 amino acids.

This clonotype turned up a few times. The chain uses TRBV6-1 and TRBJ2-1; D tentatively reads TRBD1 or TRBD2 (6 bases each). The length of the CDR3 is 17 residues. Per the germline V gene, CDR1 is MNHNS and CDR2 is SASEGT. V dropped 4 bases and J dropped 3 bases, with 19 bases sitting between them. CDR3 protein: CASSGPNTGAGYNEQFF. The CDR3 DNA reads as TGTGCCAGCAGTGGACCAAACACGGGGGCTGGCTACAATGAGCAGTTCTTC.

The sample holds many counts of this clonotype. The chain is built from TRBV6-5 and TRBJ2-7; D might be TRBD2 (5 bases). CDR1 is MNHEY and CDR2 is SVGAGI in the germline V gene. V lost 8 bases and J lost 0, with 11 bases in between. This CDR3 has 13 residues. CDR3 coding DNA: TGTGCCAGCCGCCGGGAAGGCTCCTACGAGCAGTACTTC. Protein: CASRREGSYEQYF.

The chain carries TRBV12-3 or TRBV12-4 and TRBJ2-2; tentatively, D is TRBD2 (5 bases). The germline V and J ends were trimmed by 7 bases and 3 bases, with 15 bases remaining between them. This CDR3 is built from 15 residues. CDR3 sequence (DNA): TGTGCCAGCACCACAAGAGGGCTCGACACCGGGGAGCTGTTTTTT. As protein: CASTTRGLDTGELFF.

The rearrangement uses TRBV6-6 and TRBJ1-2; 7 nucleotides line up with TRBD1. Trimming took 5 bases from V and 0 from J; bases not matched to a gene: 3. The length of the CDR3 is 14 residues. Germline CDR1 is MNHNY and CDR2 is SVGAGI (reference sequence). The CDR3 protein is CASSRGQPNYGYTF. In nucleotides, the CDR3 is TGTGCCAGCAGTCGGGGACAGCCTAACTATGGCTACACCTTC.

Ten or more counts support this clonotype. The V call is TRBV12-3 or TRBV12-4, the J call TRBJ1-2, with unresolved D. V lost 0 bases and J lost 10, with 9 bases in between. The CDR3 is 12 residues long. The CDR3 bases are TGTGCCAGCAGTTTAGCGGATGGGGACTACACCTTC. Its translation is CASSLADGDYTF.

Worth noting for this clonotype: This could be a read error, since a much larger clone is one nucleotide away. The rearrangement links TRBV2 to TRBJ2-1; D might be TRBD2 (6 bases). The germline gives CDR1 SNHLY, CDR2 FYNNEI. The CDR3 is 14 amino acids. Trimming pared 8 bases from V and 8 bases from J, leaving 19 bases between. The CDR3 loop reads CASRLWGEDYEQFF. CDR3 DNA sequence: TGTGCCAGCCGCCTATGGGGGGAGGACTATGAGCAGTTCTTC.

This clonotype was observed many times. The chain couples TRBV18 to TRBJ2-1; D might be TRBD1 (5 bases). CDR1 and CDR2 from the germline V gene are KGHSH and LQKENI. V lost 2 bases and J lost 0, with 8 bases in between. The CDR3 is 15 amino acids. CDR3 region: CASSPGASSYNEQFF. The CDR3 DNA reads as TGTGCCAGCTCACCAGGGGCCAGCTCCTACAATGAGCAGTTCTTC.